This T cell receptor (beta chain) was recorded in a study of blood T cells in healthy people across ages. Extraction of total RNA produced a minimum of 5.5 micrograms from each sample. As concerns this clonotype: Its antigen is undetermined.

The V gene's germline CDR1 is MNHEY and CDR2 SVGAGI. V lost 4 bases, J lost 4 bases, and 8 bases stayed unmatched. CDR3 length equals 15 residues. Study-wide points: The recorded TCR beta diversity per million T cells decreased in a roughly linear manner with age.

Combining a sample-barcoded 5' primer with a J-beta primer mix, a second PCR ran for 7 to 11 cycles. In TCRdb, the 5' RACE reads were re-called with MiXCR into one record per CDR3 protein. In the table there are about 1,600,000 distinct CDR3 sequences, around 42% of which are singletons. This receptor was taken from a woman between 18 and 29 years old in good health. The sequenced sample was blood. The chain links TRBV6-5 to TRBJ2-5; 8 nucleotides agree with TRBD2. The CDR3 DNA reads as TGTGCCAGCAGTTTCGGCGGGACTAGTATAGAGACCCAGTACTTC. Its protein product is CASSFGGTSIETQYF.